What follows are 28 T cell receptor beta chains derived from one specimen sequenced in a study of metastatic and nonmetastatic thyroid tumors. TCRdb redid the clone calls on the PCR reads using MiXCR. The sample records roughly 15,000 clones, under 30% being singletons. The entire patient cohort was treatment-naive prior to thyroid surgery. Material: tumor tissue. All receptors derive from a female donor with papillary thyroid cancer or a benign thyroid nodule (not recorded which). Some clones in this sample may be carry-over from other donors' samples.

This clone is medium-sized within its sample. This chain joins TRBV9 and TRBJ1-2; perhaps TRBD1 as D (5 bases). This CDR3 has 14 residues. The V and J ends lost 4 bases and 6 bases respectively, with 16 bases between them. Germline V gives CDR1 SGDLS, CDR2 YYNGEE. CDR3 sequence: CASSSDSGWDGYTF. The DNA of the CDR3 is TGTGCCAGCAGCTCCGACAGTGGTTGGGATGGCTACACCTTC.

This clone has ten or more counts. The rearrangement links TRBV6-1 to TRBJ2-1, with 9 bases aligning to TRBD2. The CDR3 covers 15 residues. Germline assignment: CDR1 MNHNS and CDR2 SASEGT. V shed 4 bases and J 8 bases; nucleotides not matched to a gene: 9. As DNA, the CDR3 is TGTGCCAGCAGTGCGATTAGCGGGAGATCCCATGAGCAGTTCTTC. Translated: CASSAISGRSHEQFF.

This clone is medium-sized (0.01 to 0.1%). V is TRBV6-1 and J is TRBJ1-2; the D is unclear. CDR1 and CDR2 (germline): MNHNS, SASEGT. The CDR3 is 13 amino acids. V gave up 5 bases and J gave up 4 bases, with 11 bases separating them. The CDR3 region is CASSQDGIYGYTF. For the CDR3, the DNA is TGTGCCAGCAGTCAGGACGGAATCTATGGCTACACCTTC.

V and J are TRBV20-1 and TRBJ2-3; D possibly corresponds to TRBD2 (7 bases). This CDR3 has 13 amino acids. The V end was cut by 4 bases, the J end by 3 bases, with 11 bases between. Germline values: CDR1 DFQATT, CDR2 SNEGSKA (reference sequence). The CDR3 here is CSAIGGRTDTQYF. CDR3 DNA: TGCAGTGCTATCGGGGGGCGGACAGATACGCAGTATTTT.

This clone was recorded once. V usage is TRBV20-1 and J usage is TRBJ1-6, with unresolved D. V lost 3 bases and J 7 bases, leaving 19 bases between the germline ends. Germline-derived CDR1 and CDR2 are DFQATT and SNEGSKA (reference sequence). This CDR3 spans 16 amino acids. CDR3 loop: CSASLEPATTNSPLHF. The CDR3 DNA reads TGCAGTGCTAGTCTGGAGCCGGCAACTACAAATTCACCCCTCCACTTT.

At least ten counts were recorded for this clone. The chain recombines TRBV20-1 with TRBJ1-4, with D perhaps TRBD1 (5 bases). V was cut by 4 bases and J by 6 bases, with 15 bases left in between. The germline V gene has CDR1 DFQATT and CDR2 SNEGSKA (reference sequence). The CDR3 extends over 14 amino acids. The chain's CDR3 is CSATRPGPDEKLFF. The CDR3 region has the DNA TGCAGTGCTACAAGACCGGGACCGGATGAAAAACTGTTTTTT.

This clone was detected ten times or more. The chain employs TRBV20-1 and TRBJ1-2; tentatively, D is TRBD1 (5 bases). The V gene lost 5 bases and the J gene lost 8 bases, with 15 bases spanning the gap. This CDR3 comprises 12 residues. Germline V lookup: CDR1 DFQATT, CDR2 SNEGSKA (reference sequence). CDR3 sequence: CSAERGERGYTF. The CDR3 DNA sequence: TGCAGTGCTGAGAGGGGCGAGCGCGGCTACACCTTC.

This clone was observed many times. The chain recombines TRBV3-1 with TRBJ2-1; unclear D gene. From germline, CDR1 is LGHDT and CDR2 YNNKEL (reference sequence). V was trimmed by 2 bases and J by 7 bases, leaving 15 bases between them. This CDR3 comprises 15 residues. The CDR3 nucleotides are TGTGCCAGCAGCCAAAACCCAACCCTAGAGAATGAGCAGTTCTTC. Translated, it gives CASSQNPTLENEQFF.

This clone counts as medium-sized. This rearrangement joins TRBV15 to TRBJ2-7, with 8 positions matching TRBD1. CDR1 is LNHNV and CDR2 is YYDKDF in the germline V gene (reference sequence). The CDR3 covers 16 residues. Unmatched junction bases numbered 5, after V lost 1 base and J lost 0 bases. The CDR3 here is CATSRGGQASSYEQYF. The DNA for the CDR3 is TGTGCCACCAGCAGAGGGGGACAGGCCAGCTCCTACGAGCAGTACTTC.

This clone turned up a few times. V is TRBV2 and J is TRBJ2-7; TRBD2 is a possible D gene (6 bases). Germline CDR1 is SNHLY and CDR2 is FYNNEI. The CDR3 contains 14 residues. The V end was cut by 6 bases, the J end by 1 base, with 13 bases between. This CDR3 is CASRGRAGSYEQYF. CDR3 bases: TGTGCCAGCAGAGGCAGGGCGGGGTCCTACGAGCAGTACTTC. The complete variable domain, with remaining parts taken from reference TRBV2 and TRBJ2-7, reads EPEVTQTPSHQVTQMGQEVILRCVPISNHLYFYWYRQILGQKVEFLVSFYNNEISEKSEIFDDQFSVERPDGSNFTLKIRSTKLEDSAMYFCASRGRAGSYEQYFGPGTRLTVT.

The CDR3, as DNA: TGTGCCAGCAGTGAGGACAGGGTATTTCCTTTGGGCAAAAACATTCAGTACTTC. It specifies CASSEDRVFPLGKNIQYF. This sequence joins TRBV2 and TRBJ2-4; 8 bases map to TRBD1. Germline assignment: CDR1 SNHLY and CDR2 FYNNEI. This CDR3 spans 18 amino acids. V lost 3 bases and J lost 3; bases outside the gene matches: 13.

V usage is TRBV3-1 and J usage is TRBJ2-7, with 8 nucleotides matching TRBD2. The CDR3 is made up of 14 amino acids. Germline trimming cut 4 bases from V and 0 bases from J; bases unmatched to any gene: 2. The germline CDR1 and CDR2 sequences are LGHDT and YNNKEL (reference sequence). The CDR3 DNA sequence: TGTGCCAGCAGCCTAGCGGGACCCTCCTACGAGCAGTACTTC. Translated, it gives CASSLAGPSYEQYF.

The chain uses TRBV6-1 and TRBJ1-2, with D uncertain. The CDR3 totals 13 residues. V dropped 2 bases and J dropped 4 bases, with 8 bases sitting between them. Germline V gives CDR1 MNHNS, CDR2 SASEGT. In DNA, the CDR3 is TGTGCCAGCAGTGAACTGTTGACCTATGGCTACACCTTC. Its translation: CASSELLTYGYTF.

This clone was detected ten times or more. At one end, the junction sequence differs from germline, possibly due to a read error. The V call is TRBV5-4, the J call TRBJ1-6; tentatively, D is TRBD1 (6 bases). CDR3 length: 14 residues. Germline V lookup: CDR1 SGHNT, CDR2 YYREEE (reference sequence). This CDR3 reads CASSLGGRNSPLHF. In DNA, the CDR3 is TGCGCCAGCAGCTTGGGGGGCCGGAATTCACCCCTCCACTTT.

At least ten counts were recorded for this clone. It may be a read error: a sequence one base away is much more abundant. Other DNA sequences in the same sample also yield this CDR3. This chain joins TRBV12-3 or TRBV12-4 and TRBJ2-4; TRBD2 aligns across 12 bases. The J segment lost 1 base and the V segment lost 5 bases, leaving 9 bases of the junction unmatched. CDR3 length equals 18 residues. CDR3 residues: CASSPVGLAGLAKNIQYF. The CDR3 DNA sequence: TGTGCCAGCAGTCCCGTTGGACTAGCGGGGCTGGCCAAAAACATTCAGTACTTC.

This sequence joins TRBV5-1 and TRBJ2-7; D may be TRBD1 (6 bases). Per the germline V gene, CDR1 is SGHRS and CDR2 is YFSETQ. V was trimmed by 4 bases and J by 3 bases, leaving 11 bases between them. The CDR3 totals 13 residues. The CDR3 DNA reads TGCGCCAGCAGCCCAGGGGTGGGCTACGAGCAGTACTTC. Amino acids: CASSPGVGYEQYF.

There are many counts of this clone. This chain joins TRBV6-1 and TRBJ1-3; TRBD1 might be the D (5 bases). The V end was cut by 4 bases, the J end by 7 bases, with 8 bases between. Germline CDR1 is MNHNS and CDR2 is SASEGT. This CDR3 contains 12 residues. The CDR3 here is CASSAEGNTIYF. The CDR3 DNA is TGTGCCAGCAGTGCGGAGGGGAACACCATATATTTT.

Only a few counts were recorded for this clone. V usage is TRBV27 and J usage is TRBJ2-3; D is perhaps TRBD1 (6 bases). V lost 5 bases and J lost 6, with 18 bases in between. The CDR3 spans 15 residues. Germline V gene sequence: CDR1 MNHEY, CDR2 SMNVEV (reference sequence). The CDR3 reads CASSAMTGWTDTQYF. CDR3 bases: TGTGCCAGCAGTGCCATGACAGGCTGGACGGATACGCAGTATTTT.

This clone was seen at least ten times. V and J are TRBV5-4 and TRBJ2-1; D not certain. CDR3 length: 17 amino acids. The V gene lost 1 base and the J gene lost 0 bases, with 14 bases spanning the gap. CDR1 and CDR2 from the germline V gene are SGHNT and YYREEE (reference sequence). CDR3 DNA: TGTGCCAGCAGCTTGTTTGGCGGTCCGAGCTCCTACAATGAGCAGTTCTTC. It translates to CASSLFGGPSSYNEQFF.

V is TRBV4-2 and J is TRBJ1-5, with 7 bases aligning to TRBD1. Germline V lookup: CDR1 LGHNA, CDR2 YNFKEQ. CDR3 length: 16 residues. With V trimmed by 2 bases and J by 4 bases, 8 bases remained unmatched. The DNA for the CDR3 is TGTGCCAGCAGCCAATTAGGGGACAGACGGAATCAGCCCCAGCATTTT. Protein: CASSQLGDRRNQPQHF.

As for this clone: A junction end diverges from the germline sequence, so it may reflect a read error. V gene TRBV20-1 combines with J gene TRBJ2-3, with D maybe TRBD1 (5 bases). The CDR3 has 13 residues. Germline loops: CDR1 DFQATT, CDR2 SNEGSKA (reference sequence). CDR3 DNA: TGCAGTGCTCCCCTTCCTGGCACAGGTACGCAGTATTTT. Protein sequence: CSAPLPGTGTQYF.

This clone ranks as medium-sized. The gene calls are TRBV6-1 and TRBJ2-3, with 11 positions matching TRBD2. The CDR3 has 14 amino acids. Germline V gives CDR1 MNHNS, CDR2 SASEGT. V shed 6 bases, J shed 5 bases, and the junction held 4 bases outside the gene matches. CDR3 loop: CASRHSGGGDTQYF. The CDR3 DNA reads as TGTGCCAGCAGACATAGCGGGGGGGGAGATACGCAGTATTTT.

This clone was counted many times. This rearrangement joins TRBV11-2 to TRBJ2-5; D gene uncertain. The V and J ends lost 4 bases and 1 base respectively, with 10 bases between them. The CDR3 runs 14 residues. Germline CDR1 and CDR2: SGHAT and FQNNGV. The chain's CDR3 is CASSSHSVQETQYF. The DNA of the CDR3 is TGTGCCAGCAGCTCCCATTCCGTCCAAGAGACCCAGTACTTC.

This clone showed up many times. The CDR3 loop is CATSGMTGDRTGELFF. DNA of the CDR3: TGTGCCACCAGTGGCATGACAGGGGATAGGACCGGGGAGCTGTTTTTT. The chain combines TRBV24-1 with TRBJ2-2, with 8 bases identical to TRBD1. V shed 5 bases and J 5 bases; nucleotides not matched to a gene: 9. The CDR3 consists of 16 residues. The V gene's germline CDR1 is KGHDR and CDR2 SFDVKD.

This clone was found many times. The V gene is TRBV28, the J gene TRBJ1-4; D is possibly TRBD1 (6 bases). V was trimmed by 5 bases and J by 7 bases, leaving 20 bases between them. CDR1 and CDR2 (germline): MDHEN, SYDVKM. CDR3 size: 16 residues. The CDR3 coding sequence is TGTGCCAGCAGTCCGTCGACAAGGGGGGCCGGTGAAAAACTGTTTTTT. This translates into CASSPSTRGAGEKLFF. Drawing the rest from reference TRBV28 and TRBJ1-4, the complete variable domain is DVKVTQSSRYLVKRTGEKVFLECVQDMDHENMFWYRQDPGLGLRLIYFSYDVKMKEKGDIPEGYSVSREKKERFSLILESASTNQTSMYLCASSPSTRGAGEKLFFGSGTQLSVL.

The CDR3: CASSLEFGASGNTIYF. In DNA, the CDR3 is TGTGCCAGCAGCTTAGAGTTCGGGGCCTCTGGAAACACCATATATTTT. This sequence joins TRBV11-3 and TRBJ1-3; D may be TRBD1 (5 bases). This CDR3 comprises 16 residues. CDR1 SGHNT and CDR2 YENEEA come from the germline V gene. The V end lost 0 bases, the J end lost 0 bases, and 9 bases lay between the germline ends. Drawing the rest from reference TRBV11-3 and TRBJ1-3, the complete variable domain is EAGVVQSPRYKIIEKKQPVAFWCNPISGHNTLYWYLQNLGQGPELLIRYENEEAVDDSQLPKDRFSAERLKGVDSTLKIQPAELGDSAVYLCASSLEFGASGNTIYFGEGSWLTVV.

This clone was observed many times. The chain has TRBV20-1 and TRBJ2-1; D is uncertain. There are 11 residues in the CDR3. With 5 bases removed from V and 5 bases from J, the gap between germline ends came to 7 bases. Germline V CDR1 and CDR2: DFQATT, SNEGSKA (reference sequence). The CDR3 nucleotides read TGCAGTGCTCGGGCGGACAATGAGCAGTTCTTC. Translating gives CSARADNEQFF.

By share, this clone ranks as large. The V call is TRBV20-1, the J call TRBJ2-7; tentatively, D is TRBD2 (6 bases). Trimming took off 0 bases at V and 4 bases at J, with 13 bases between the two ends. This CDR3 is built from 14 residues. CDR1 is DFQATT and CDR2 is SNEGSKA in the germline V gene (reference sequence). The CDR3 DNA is TGCAGTGCTAGAGAGGACGGGAGAGCTTACGAGCAGTACTTC. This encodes CSAREDGRAYEQYF.